These 23 T cell receptor beta chains were sequenced from one sample in a study of radiation and T cells in renal cell carcinoma. Time point here: blood 2 weeks post-SBRT. Treatment given: 15 Gy SBRT to primary tumor, nephrectomy 4 weeks later. Here immunoSEQ multiplex PCR was the method, and the copy in TCRdb shows in-frame clones only, minus some. The repertoire holds around 120,000 clones, with 70% to 90% as singletons. Sequenced material: blood, taken from a patient whose treatment included radiotherapy and nephrectomy. The receptors come from a woman in her fifties or sixties with renal cell carcinoma.

The V gene is TRBV6-5, the J gene TRBJ1-2; D perhaps matches TRBD1 (5 bases). The ends were cut back, 6 bases at V and 2 bases at J, with 16 bases in the middle. Germline CDR1 is MNHEY and CDR2 is SVGAGI. The CDR3 totals 15 residues. CDR3 amino acids: CASSQLTGGNYGYTF. The DNA of the CDR3 is TGTGCCAGCAGCCAATTAACGGGGGGGAACTATGGCTACACCTTC.

The table lists this clone with a count of one. The V and J genes are TRBV9 and TRBJ1-5, with D unresolved. The CDR3 is 17 amino acids. Trimming took 0 bases from V and 3 from J, leaving 16 bases between them. Germline V gene sequence: CDR1 SGDLS, CDR2 YYNGEE. In DNA form, the CDR3 reads TGTGCCAGCAGCGTAGGCGCGGAAGAATTGCTCAATCAGCCCCAGCATTTT. Amino acid sequence: CASSVGAEELLNQPQHF.

V usage is TRBV9 and J usage is TRBJ2-1; D is unresolved. Trimming took 8 bases from V and 12 from J, leaving 15 bases between them. CDR1 is SGDLS and CDR2 is YYNGEE in the germline V gene. This CDR3 region has 11 residues. The DNA for the CDR3 is TGTGCCAGTTCTGGCGACACAGTGCAGTTCTTC. It encodes CASSGDTVQFF.

The chain employs TRBV6-1 and TRBJ1-1; no definite D call. V was cut by 1 base and J by 1 base, with 7 bases left in between. Germline values: CDR1 MNHNS, CDR2 SASEGT. The CDR3 has 14 amino acids. DNA of the CDR3: TGTGCCAGCAGTGAAGAATGGTCGAACACTGAAGCTTTCTTT. It specifies CASSEEWSNTEAFF.

This rearrangement joins TRBV19 to TRBJ2-7, with D possibly matching TRBD2 (6 bases). Germline CDR1 is LNHDA and CDR2 is SQIVND (reference sequence). V lost 3 bases, J lost 4 bases, and 16 bases lay in between. CDR3 length: 15 residues. CDR3 residues: CASSIGSGDFYEQYF. The CDR3 DNA reads TGTGCCAGTAGTATTGGAAGTGGGGACTTTTACGAGCAGTACTTC.

This chain joins TRBV14 and TRBJ1-1; 7 nucleotides line up with TRBD1. The V segment lost 1 base and the J segment 3 bases; nucleotides outside the gene matches: 5. This CDR3 spans 15 amino acids. CDR1 and CDR2 (germline): SGHDN, FVKESK. Here the CDR3 DNA reads TGTGCCAGCAGCCAAGTTGGGGGACAGTACACTGAAGCTTTCTTT. Translated: CASSQVGGQYTEAFF.

The rearrangement links TRBV18 to TRBJ1-4; the D is unclear. There are 14 residues in the CDR3. Trimming cost V 3 bases and J 3 bases, with 8 bases left between them. The germline V gene has CDR1 KGHSH and CDR2 LQKENI. This CDR3 is CASSPTESNEKLFF. CDR3 DNA: TGTGCCAGCTCACCGACGGAATCTAATGAAAAACTGTTTTTT. Supplemented by reference TRBV18 and TRBJ1-4, the full variable domain reads NAGVMQNPRHLVRRRGQEARLRCSPMKGHSHVYWYRQLPEEGLKFMVYLQKENIIDESGMPKERFSAEFPKEGPSILRIQQVVRGDSAAYFCASSPTESNEKLFFGSGTQLSVL.

This clone has a handful of counts. At one of its ends the junction is not consistent with the germline gene, which may arise from a read error. V is TRBV29-1 and J is TRBJ1-1; 9 bases match TRBD1. Germline-derived CDR1 and CDR2 are SQVTM and ANQGSEA. This CDR3 spans 8 amino acids. The CDR3 DNA reads as TGCAGCGTAGACAGGGGGTCCTTT. Translated: CSVDRGSF.

With regard to this clone: Other DNA sequences in the same sample also yield this CDR3. J is TRBJ1-2 and V is TRBV28; D gene ambiguous. The CDR3 loop spans 10 amino acids. Trimming removed 11 bases at V and 2 bases at J, with 6 bases between. CDR1 and CDR2 from the germline V gene are MDHEN and SYDVKM. Written as DNA, the CDR3 is TGTGCCTCGGGAAACTATGGCTACACCTTC. It yields the protein CASGNYGYTF.

The rearrangement uses TRBV6-6 and TRBJ2-3; D not resolved. The germline gives CDR1 MNHNY, CDR2 SVGAGI (reference sequence). Trimming stripped 5 bases from V and 1 base from J, with 16 bases between. CDR3 size: 16 residues. The CDR3 spells CASSRDKPERTDTQYF. For the CDR3, the DNA is TGTGCCAGCAGTCGCGACAAGCCGGAGCGCACAGATACGCAGTATTTT.

This clone came up a few times. The V call is TRBV2, the J call TRBJ1-4, with unresolved D. The germline V gene has CDR1 SNHLY and CDR2 FYNNEI. The CDR3 is 14 amino acids. The V end was cut by 1 base, the J end by 8 bases, with 11 bases between. The CDR3 here is CASSEVSVQEKLFF. CDR3 DNA sequence: TGTGCCAGCAGTGAAGTGTCGGTGCAGGAAAAACTGTTTTTT. Supplemented by reference TRBV2 and TRBJ1-4, the full variable domain reads EPEVTQTPSHQVTQMGQEVILRCVPISNHLYFYWYRQILGQKVEFLVSFYNNEISEKSEIFDDQFSVERPDGSNFTLKIRSTKLEDSAMYFCASSEVSVQEKLFFGSGTQLSVL.

The chain is built from TRBV28 and TRBJ2-7; the D gene could be TRBD1 or TRBD2 (6 bases each). This CDR3 region has 16 residues. Looked up from germline, CDR1 is MDHEN and CDR2 is SYDVKM. V lost 5 bases to trimming and J lost 2 bases, with 19 bases between them. The CDR3: CASSLPPYREAYEQYF. The CDR3 DNA follows: TGTGCCAGCAGTCTACCCCCCTACAGGGAGGCCTACGAGCAGTACTTC.

This rearrangement joins TRBV18 to TRBJ1-2; D perhaps matches TRBD1 (5 bases). Germline V gene data show CDR1 as KGHSH and CDR2 as LQKENI. V was pared by 5 bases and J by 3 bases, with 19 bases between. The CDR3 has 16 residues. The CDR3 region has the DNA TGTGCCAGCTCAAGGACGGGACCCCCGGCGGACTATGGCTACACCTTC. This sequence encodes CASSRTGPPADYGYTF.

The rearrangement joins TRBV7-3 to TRBJ2-5; D might be TRBD1 or TRBD2, each matching 5 bases. The germline V and J ends were trimmed by 2 bases and 4 bases, with 8 bases remaining between them. The V gene's germline CDR1 is SGHTA and CDR2 FQGTGA. This CDR3 is built from 13 residues. The CDR3 nucleotides are TGTGCCAGCAGCTTATGGGGGTCAGAGACCCAGTACTTC. Its protein is CASSLWGSETQYF.

This chain uses TRBV2 with TRBJ1-3, with D uncertain. The V gene's germline CDR1 is SNHLY and CDR2 FYNNEI. CDR3 length: 15 residues. Trimming removed 3 bases at V and 1 base at J, with 10 bases between. Here the CDR3 reads CASSDQFISGNTIYF. As DNA, the CDR3 is TGTGCCAGCAGTGATCAGTTCATTTCTGGAAACACCATATATTTT.

The CDR3 region has the DNA TGTGCCAGCAGCGACCAGGACAGGCCTCGGAACGAGCAGTACTTC. Translating gives CASSDQDRPRNEQYF. The chain links TRBV7-8 to TRBJ2-7, with 7 nucleotides matching TRBD1. With V trimmed by 5 bases and J by 5 bases, 12 bases remained unmatched. Germline values: CDR1 SGHVS, CDR2 FQNEAQ. The CDR3 length is 15 residues.

The chain uses TRBV2 and TRBJ2-5; weak D call: TRBD2 (7 bases). Trimming stripped 0 bases from V and 4 bases from J, with 12 bases between. The CDR3 extends over 15 amino acids. CDR1 SNHLY and CDR2 FYNNEI come from the germline V gene. CDR3 in DNA: TGTGCCAGCAGTGAAGCTAGAGGGGGGGCAGAGACCCAGTACTTC. This translates into CASSEARGGAETQYF.

The chain recombines TRBV27 with TRBJ2-2, with 10 positions matching TRBD2. The junction had 6 bases not matched to a gene; V was cut back by 2 bases and J by 6 bases. CDR3 length: 16 amino acids. Germline V gene lookup returns CDR1 MNHEY and CDR2 SMNVEV (reference sequence). CDR3 sequence: CASSLTSSGRPGELFF. The CDR3 DNA reads TGTGCCAGCAGTTTAACGTCTAGCGGGAGACCCGGGGAGCTGTTTTTT.

This clone was seen a single time. V usage is TRBV18 and J usage is TRBJ2-6, with a weak D call TRBD1 (6 bases). This CDR3 region has 15 residues. Germline V gives CDR1 KGHSH, CDR2 LQKENI. Trimming cost V 6 bases and J 2 bases, with 11 bases left between them. The CDR3 region has the DNA TGTGCCAGCTCCCCCGGACAGACTGGGGCCAACGTCCTGACTTTC. As protein: CASSPGQTGANVLTF.

This clone has more than one count but fewer than ten. V is TRBV11-3 and J is TRBJ2-5, with no clear D. Germline V CDR1 and CDR2: SGHNT, YENEEA. The V gene lost 5 bases and the J gene lost 1 base, with 8 bases spanning the gap. There are 13 residues in the CDR3. The CDR3 here is CASSDILQETQYF. CDR3 DNA sequence: TGTGCCAGCAGCGACATCCTCCAAGAGACCCAGTACTTC.

J is TRBJ2-7 and V is TRBV2; TRBD2 is a possible D gene (5 bases). This CDR3 spans 14 amino acids. V gave up 4 bases and J gave up 2 bases, with 12 bases separating them. The germline gives CDR1 SNHLY, CDR2 FYNNEI. The CDR3 region is CASSGSRGPYEQYF. Written as DNA, the CDR3 is TGTGCCAGCAGTGGGTCACGGGGTCCCTACGAGCAGTACTTC. Full variable domain (missing parts from reference TRBV2 and TRBJ2-7): EPEVTQTPSHQVTQMGQEVILRCVPISNHLYFYWYRQILGQKVEFLVSFYNNEISEKSEIFDDQFSVERPDGSNFTLKIRSTKLEDSAMYFCASSGSRGPYEQYFGPGTRLTVT.

The table lists this clone with many counts. The chain joins TRBV7-3 to TRBJ2-5, with a possible D match to TRBD2 (7 bases). V lost 6 bases and J lost 3, with 11 bases in between. CDR3 length equals 13 residues. Per the germline V gene, CDR1 is SGHTA and CDR2 is FQGTGA. The CDR3 reads CASSQGREETQYF. The CDR3, as DNA: TGTGCCAGCAGTCAGGGGAGGGAAGAGACCCAGTACTTC.

The chain links TRBV9 to TRBJ2-7; the match to TRBD2 covers 10 bases. J gave up 4 bases and V 4 bases, and 8 bases lay outside the gene matches. The CDR3 has 15 residues. Germline CDR1 reads SGDLS; CDR2 reads YYNGEE. The CDR3 loop reads CASSSRAGGTYEQYF. As DNA, the CDR3 is TGTGCCAGCAGCTCCCGAGCGGGAGGGACTTACGAGCAGTACTTC.